These T cell receptor beta chains were read from a single sample in a study of cytomegalovirus exposure and HLA in healthy donors. Clones were read by immunoSEQ multiplex PCR, and TCRdb kept only the in-frame ones, dropping some. The sample contains 160,000 or so clones, roughly four fifths of which appear only once. What was sequenced was PBMCs. Receptors were obtained from a middle-aged woman in good health and CMV-seronegative. Both conserved end residues are part of each CDR3. The D gene is left open where the match is weak. Clone size, where shown, is once, few, many, or a class for clones that have expanded.

TRBV10-3	TRBJ2-1	once	TRBD2	14	TGTGCCATCAGTGAGAGGCTAGCGGGGGACGAGCAGTTCTTC	CAISERLAGDEQFF
TRBV5-4	TRBJ2-3	once	.	15	TGTGCCAGCAGCTTGGGACTAGAACTCACAGATACGCAGTATTTT	CASSLGLELTDTQYF
TRBV6-5	TRBJ1-5	.	.	13	TGTGCCAGCAGCTCGACATGGCGTCAGCCCCAGCATTTT	CASSSTWRQPQHF
TRBV9	TRBJ1-3	.	.	17	TGTGCCAGCAGCGTAGAGATGGGGGGAACTCACGGAAACACCATATATTTT	CASSVEMGGTHGNTIYF
TRBV19	TRBJ2-3	.	TRBD2	18	TGTGCCAGTGCGGGGTGGCTAGCGGGGGGGATTTCGCCAGATACGCAGTATTTT	CASAGWLAGGISPDTQYF
TRBV4-1	TRBJ2-5	.	TRBD1	14	TGCGCCAGCAGCCAAATACAGGGGTTGGAGACCCAGTACTTC	CASSQIQGLETQYF
TRBV4-1	TRBJ1-2	.	TRBD1	19	TGCGCCAGCAGCCATTATCCTAAAGGAAAAACAGGGGAAGACTATGGCTACACCTTC	CASSHYPKGKTGEDYGYTF
TRBV6-1	TRBJ1-2	.	.	15	TGTGCCAGCGAAGAATGGGAAGGGAAGGGGAATGGCTACACCTTC	CASEEWEGKGNGYTF
TRBV6-5	TRBJ2-5	few	.	13	TGTGCCAGCGCCGGGGTCGTGGGGGAGACCCAGTACTTC	CASAGVVGETQYF
TRBV2	TRBJ1-2	.	.	14	TGTGCCAGCAGTTTAGGAGCCCTTAACTATGGCTACACCTTC	CASSLGALNYGYTF